These 30 T cell receptor beta chains were all obtained from the same sample, sequenced in a study of T cell responses to AZD1222 COVID-19 vaccine. The repertoire was sequenced with immunoSEQ multiplex PCR; TCRdb's copy has only in-frame clones and lacks some. Of 120,000 or so clones detected, over 75% appear once; the ten largest clones hold about 7.4%. The sample consisted of peripheral blood, taken on day 0 of AZD1222 vaccination. All receptors derive from an adult in good health.

This clone was counted a single time. The rearrangement links TRBV27 to TRBJ2-1, with 14 bases lining up with TRBD2. After removal of 10 bases from V and 3 bases from J, the junction contained 8 bases not matched to a gene. CDR1 and CDR2 (germline): MNHEY, SMNVEV (reference sequence). The length of the CDR3 is 16 residues. DNA for the CDR3: TGTGCCACCTCGGGACTAGCGGGGGCGAACTACAATGAGCAGTTCTTC. Its translation: CATSGLAGANYNEQFF.

The rearrangement uses TRBV6-5 and TRBJ2-5; TRBD2 might be the D (7 bases). V lost 6 bases and J 5 bases, leaving 19 bases between the germline ends. CDR1 is MNHEY and CDR2 is SVGAGI in the germline V gene. This CDR3 has 15 amino acids. In nucleotides, the CDR3 is TGTGCCAGCAGGGGGGGGACACTCCGATCGGAGACCCAGTACTTC. This translates into CASRGGTLRSETQYF.

This clone turned up a few times. The chain joins TRBV12-3 or TRBV12-4 to TRBJ2-7; D may be TRBD1 (5 bases). The V end was cut by 6 bases, the J end by 1 base, with 10 bases between. The CDR3 length is 13 residues. The CDR3 region has the DNA TGTGCCAGCAGCCTCAGGGTTTCCTACGAGCAGTACTTC. Amino acids: CASSLRVSYEQYF.

The V and J genes are TRBV10-3 and TRBJ1-5; D gene ambiguous. Trimming cost V 6 bases and J 2 bases, with 11 bases left between them. Germline CDR1 is ENHRY and CDR2 is SYGVKD. The CDR3 contains 14 residues. The CDR3 reads CAISLGEGNQPQHF. In DNA, the CDR3 is TGTGCCATCAGCCTCGGGGAAGGCAATCAGCCCCAGCATTTT.

The V gene is TRBV10-3, the J gene TRBJ1-1; D perhaps matches TRBD1 (5 bases). Germline V gene lookup returns CDR1 ENHRY and CDR2 SYGVKD. Trimming left V 10 bases short and J 0 bases short, with 15 bases between. The CDR3 loop spans 14 amino acids. The CDR3 sequence: CATMGRLMNTEAFF. CDR3 coding DNA: TGTGCCACCATGGGACGGCTTATGAACACTGAAGCTTTCTTT.

This chain connects TRBV28 to TRBJ2-3; D may be TRBD1 or TRBD2 (7 bases each). Trimming removed 5 bases at V and 5 bases at J, with 14 bases between. CDR3 length: 14 residues. Germline V CDR1 and CDR2: MDHEN, SYDVKM. The CDR3 loop reads CASSQGGRGDTQYF. CDR3 coding DNA: TGTGCCAGCAGTCAGGGGGGGAGGGGAGATACGCAGTATTTT.

This chain uses TRBV30 with TRBJ1-2, with 7 bases identical to TRBD1. The CDR3 has 15 amino acids. The germline V gene has CDR1 GTSNPN and CDR2 SVGIG (reference sequence). After removal of 3 bases from V and 0 bases from J, the junction contained 7 bases not matched to a gene. The CDR3 here is CAWRDARGANYGYTF. In nucleotides, the CDR3 is TGTGCCTGGAGGGATGCCAGGGGGGCTAACTATGGCTACACCTTC.

This clone showed up just once. This chain uses TRBV5-1 with TRBJ1-4; 9 bases line up with TRBD1. The V and J ends lost 5 bases and 6 bases, in that order; junction bases with no gene match: 5. Germline-derived CDR1 and CDR2 are SGHRS and YFSETQ. This CDR3 comprises 14 residues. The CDR3 loop is CASRSRTGDEKLFF. CDR3 DNA sequence: TGCGCCAGCAGGTCCCGGACAGGGGATGAAAAACTGTTTTTT.

This chain uses TRBV15 with TRBJ1-3; the D is unclear. Germline CDR1 is LNHNV and CDR2 is YYDKDF (reference sequence). CDR3 length equals 16 residues. Trimming shortened V by 5 bases and J by 0 bases, and 14 bases separated the two germline ends. CDR3 DNA sequence: TGTGCCACCAGCGCGGGGAGGAGGCGCTCTGGAAACACCATATATTTT. Translating gives CATSAGRRRSGNTIYF. Full variable domain (outside the CDR3, taken from reference TRBV15 and TRBJ1-3): DAMVIQNPRYQVTQFGKPVTLSCSQTLNHNVMYWYQQKSSQAPKLLFHYYDKDFNNEADTPDNFQSRRPNTSFCFLDIRSPGLGDTAMYLCATSAGRRRSGNTIYFGEGSWLTVV.

The chain is built from TRBV11-2 and TRBJ2-7; either TRBD1 or TRBD2 may fit D (5 bases each). Trimming stripped 6 bases from V and 7 bases from J, with 16 bases between. Germline values: CDR1 SGHAT, CDR2 FQNNGV. The CDR3 loop spans 13 amino acids. CDR3 region: CASRAGTAREQYF. Here the CDR3 DNA reads TGTGCCAGCAGGGCCGGGACGGCTAGAGAGCAGTACTTC.

CDR3 sequence: CASSFSLEPQHF. The CDR3 DNA reads TGTGCCAGCAGTTTTAGTCTTGAGCCCCAGCATTTT. The chain employs TRBV12-3 or TRBV12-4 and TRBJ1-5, with D unclear. The V end lost 3 bases, the J end lost 8 bases, and 8 bases lay between the germline ends. The CDR3 runs to 12 residues.

V gene TRBV11-2 combines with J gene TRBJ2-3; D gene ambiguous. The CDR3 is 14 amino acids. Per the germline V gene, CDR1 is SGHAT and CDR2 is FQNNGV. The V end lost 7 bases, the J end lost 4 bases, and 15 bases lay between the germline ends. In nucleotides, the CDR3 is TGTGCCAGCACCCCTCAAAGACCCCCAGATACGCAGTATTTT. Protein sequence: CASTPQRPPDTQYF.

Here the CDR3 reads CASSRGTGYGYTF. Here the CDR3 DNA reads TGTGCCAGCAGCCGAGGGACAGGGTATGGCTACACCTTC. This chain uses TRBV3-1 (or the pseudogene TRBV3-2) with TRBJ1-2; 9 nucleotides align to TRBD1. This CDR3 comprises 13 residues. The J segment lost 5 bases and the V segment lost 4 bases, leaving 2 bases of the junction unmatched. The V gene's germline CDR1 is LGHDT and CDR2 YNNKEL (reference sequence).

The V and J genes are TRBV7-3 and TRBJ2-5; 7 bases are a match to TRBD2. This CDR3 region has 11 residues. The germline CDR1 and CDR2 sequences are SGHTA and FQGTGA. The V and J ends lost 2 bases and 10 bases, in that order; junction bases with no gene match: 1. CDR3 protein: CASSLGRGQYF. The CDR3 DNA reads TGTGCCAGCAGCTTAGGGAGGGGCCAGTACTTC.

This sequence joins TRBV7-9 and TRBJ2-7, with a weak D call TRBD2 (6 bases). From germline, CDR1 is SEHNR and CDR2 FQNEAQ (reference sequence). This CDR3 comprises 17 residues. Between the trimmed V and J ends, which lost 5 bases and 0 bases, there was a span of 20 bases. This CDR3 reads CASSTTLTVEGSYEQYF. The CDR3 coding sequence is TGTGCCAGCAGCACCACCTTGACAGTGGAGGGCTCCTACGAGCAGTACTTC.

The rearrangement uses TRBV18 and TRBJ1-4; D not certain. This CDR3 has 14 residues. The germline CDR1 and CDR2 sequences are KGHSH and LQKENI. With 2 bases removed from V and 7 bases from J, the gap between germline ends came to 11 bases. CDR3 bases: TGTGCCAGCTCACCAATGAGGCAGTCTGAAAAACTGTTTTTT. Translated, it gives CASSPMRQSEKLFF. Full variable domain (outside the CDR3, taken from reference TRBV18 and TRBJ1-4): NAGVMQNPRHLVRRRGQEARLRCSPMKGHSHVYWYRQLPEEGLKFMVYLQKENIIDESGMPKERFSAEFPKEGPSILRIQQVVRGDSAAYFCASSPMRQSEKLFFGSGTQLSVL.

This clone came up once. This same CDR3 is encoded by further DNA sequences in the sample. This sequence joins TRBV28 and TRBJ1-6, with D possibly being TRBD1 (5 bases). The V gene lost 6 bases and the J gene lost 14 bases, with 23 bases spanning the gap. CDR3 length: 15 amino acids. Germline values: CDR1 MDHEN, CDR2 SYDVKM. CDR3 coding DNA: TGTGCCAGCAGGCCCTCCAAAGGGGCTGATTTCACCCTCCACTTT. It is translated as CASRPSKGADFTLHF.

The rearrangement uses TRBV2 and TRBJ2-7; no reliable D call. V gave up 2 bases and J gave up 0 bases, with 8 bases separating them. The CDR3 is 14 amino acids. CDR1 SNHLY and CDR2 FYNNEI come from the germline V gene. CDR3: CASSEQVSSYEQYF. The DNA of the CDR3 is TGTGCCAGCAGTGAACAGGTCAGCTCCTACGAGCAGTACTTC.

The chain carries TRBV10-3 and TRBJ2-7, with D possibly being TRBD2 (5 bases). Looked up from germline, CDR1 is ENHRY and CDR2 is SYGVKD. The CDR3 spans 14 residues. The ends were cut back, 4 bases at V and 6 bases at J, with 16 bases in the middle. This CDR3 is CAISGRLSAGEQYF. The DNA of the CDR3 is TGTGCCATCAGTGGGCGACTATCCGCTGGCGAGCAGTACTTC.

J is TRBJ2-7 and V is TRBV19; weak D call: TRBD1 (5 bases). V lost 8 bases and J 2 bases, leaving 13 bases between the germline ends. There are 13 residues in the CDR3. Germline assignment: CDR1 LNHDA and CDR2 SQIVND (reference sequence). The DNA for the CDR3 is TGTGCCAGTGCCCCGGCAGGGACCTACGAGCAGTACTTC. Its translation: CASAPAGTYEQYF.

The gene calls are TRBV5-1 and TRBJ1-2, with 7 bases identical to TRBD1. V lost 0 bases and J lost 4; bases outside the gene matches: 6. This CDR3 region has 15 residues. CDR1 is SGHRS and CDR2 is YFSETQ in the germline V gene. Written as DNA, the CDR3 is TGCGCCAGCAGCTTGGATATAGGGGGCGGCTATGGCTACACCTTC. This translates into CASSLDIGGGYGYTF.

J is TRBJ2-3 and V is TRBV14; 7 nucleotides agree with TRBD2. V gave up 0 bases and J gave up 3 bases; unmatched junction bases: 9. The V gene's germline CDR1 is SGHDN and CDR2 FVKESK. The CDR3 length is 17 residues. The CDR3: CASSQDLSSGRTDTQYF. In nucleotides, the CDR3 is TGTGCCAGCAGCCAAGATCTATCTAGCGGACGAACAGATACGCAGTATTTT.

The CDR3 region has the DNA TGCAGCGTTAGGGACAGGCGGGCGTCAGATACGCAGTATTTT. It encodes CSVRDRRASDTQYF. The chain uses TRBV29-1 and TRBJ2-3, with TRBD1 identical over 8 bases. The CDR3 is 14 amino acids. V trimming: 5 bases; J trimming: 4 bases; junction bases outside the gene matches: 8. Per the germline V gene, CDR1 is SQVTM and CDR2 is ANQGSEA.

V usage is TRBV12-3 or TRBV12-4 and J usage is TRBJ1-6, with 9 bases lining up with TRBD1. V trimming: 6 bases; J trimming: 8 bases; junction bases outside the gene matches: 2. The CDR3 runs to 13 residues. The CDR3, as DNA: TGTGCCAGCAGGAGGACAGGGGATTCACCCCTCCACTTT. It encodes CASRRTGDSPLHF.

V usage is TRBV5-1 and J usage is TRBJ2-7, with D perhaps assigned TRBD1 or TRBD2 (6 bases each). Between the trimmed V and J ends, which lost 0 bases and 3 bases, there was a span of 13 bases. Germline CDR1 reads SGHRS; CDR2 reads YFSETQ. This CDR3 has 15 residues. CDR3 in DNA: TGCGCCAGCAGCTTGGTGGGGGGCGATCTCTACGAGCAGTACTTC. This sequence encodes CASSLVGGDLYEQYF.

The V gene is TRBV7-2, the J gene TRBJ1-1, with D perhaps matching TRBD1 (6 bases). CDR3 length equals 15 residues. The V and J ends lost 0 bases and 4 bases respectively, with 12 bases between them. The germline V gene encodes CDR1 SGHTA and CDR2 FQGNSA. The CDR3 region has the DNA TGTGCCAGCAGCTTAGCTCCAGGGGCCTCCACTGAAGCTTTCTTT. The encoded protein is CASSLAPGASTEAFF. Full variable domain (remainder filled in from reference TRBV7-2 and TRBJ1-1): GAGVSQSPSNKVTEKGKDVELRCDPISGHTALYWYRQSLGQGLEFLIYFQGNSAPDKSGLPSDRFSAERTGGSVSTLTIQRTQQEDSAVYLCASSLAPGASTEAFFGQGTRLTVV.

The genes are TRBV6-2 or TRBV6-3 and TRBJ1-1; D remains ambiguous. V was clipped by 2 bases and J by 8 bases, with 9 bases between them. The germline V gene has CDR1 MNHEY and CDR2 SVGEGT. The CDR3 contains 12 residues. The CDR3: CASSYHRTEAFF. The CDR3 nucleotides read TGTGCCAGCAGTTACCATCGGACCGAAGCTTTCTTT.

This chain links TRBV9 with TRBJ1-1, with D unresolved. Germline CDR1 reads SGDLS; CDR2 reads YYNGEE. This CDR3 region has 14 residues. V shed 0 bases and J shed 0 bases, with 6 bases lying between them. The CDR3 DNA is TGTGCCAGCAGCGTAGCGCAGATGAACACTGAAGCTTTCTTT. Translation gives CASSVAQMNTEAFF.

The V and J genes are TRBV3-1 (or the pseudogene TRBV3-2) and TRBJ2-2, with D uncertain. This CDR3 is 12 amino acids long. Looked up from germline, CDR1 is LGHDT and CDR2 is YNNKEL (reference sequence). Trimming left V 0 bases short and J 8 bases short, with 4 bases between. CDR3 loop: CASSQDEGELFF. CDR3 nucleotides: TGTGCCAGCAGCCAAGATGAAGGGGAGCTGTTTTTT.

The rearrangement joins TRBV7-7 to TRBJ2-2; D unclear. Trimming pared 5 bases from V and 3 bases from J, leaving 19 bases between. Germline V gene data show CDR1 as SSHAT and CDR2 as FNYEAQ (reference sequence). The CDR3 totals 17 residues. The CDR3 region has the DNA TGTGCCAGCAGCCGCAACAGTCCGGGTCGTTACACCGGGGAGCTGTTTTTT. Residues: CASSRNSPGRYTGELFF.